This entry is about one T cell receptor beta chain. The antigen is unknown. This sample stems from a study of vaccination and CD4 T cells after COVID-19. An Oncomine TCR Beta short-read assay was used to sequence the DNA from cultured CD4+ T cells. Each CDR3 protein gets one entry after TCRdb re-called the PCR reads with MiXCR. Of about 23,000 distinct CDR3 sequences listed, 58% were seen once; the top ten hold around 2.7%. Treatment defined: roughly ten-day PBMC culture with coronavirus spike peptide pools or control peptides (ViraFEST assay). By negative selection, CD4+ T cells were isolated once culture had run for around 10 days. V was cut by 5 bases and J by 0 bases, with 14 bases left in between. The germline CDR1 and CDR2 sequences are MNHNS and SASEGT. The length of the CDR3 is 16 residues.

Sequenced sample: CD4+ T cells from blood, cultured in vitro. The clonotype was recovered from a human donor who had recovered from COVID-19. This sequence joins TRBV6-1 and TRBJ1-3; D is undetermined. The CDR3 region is CASSRNEGSSGNTIYF. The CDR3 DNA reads TGTGCCAGCAGTCGGAACGAAGGAAGCTCTGGAAACACCATATATTTT.